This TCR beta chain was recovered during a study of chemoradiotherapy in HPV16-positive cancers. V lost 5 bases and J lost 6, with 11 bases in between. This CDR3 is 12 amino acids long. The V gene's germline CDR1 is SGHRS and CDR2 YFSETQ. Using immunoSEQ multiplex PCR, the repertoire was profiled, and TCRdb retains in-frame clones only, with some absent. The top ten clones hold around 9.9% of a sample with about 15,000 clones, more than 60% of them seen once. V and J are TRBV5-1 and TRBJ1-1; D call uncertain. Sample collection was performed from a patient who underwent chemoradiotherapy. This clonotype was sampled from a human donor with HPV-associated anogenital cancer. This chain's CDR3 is CASSDGRAEAFF. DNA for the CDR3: TGCGCCAGCAGTGATGGGAGGGCTGAAGCTTTCTTT.